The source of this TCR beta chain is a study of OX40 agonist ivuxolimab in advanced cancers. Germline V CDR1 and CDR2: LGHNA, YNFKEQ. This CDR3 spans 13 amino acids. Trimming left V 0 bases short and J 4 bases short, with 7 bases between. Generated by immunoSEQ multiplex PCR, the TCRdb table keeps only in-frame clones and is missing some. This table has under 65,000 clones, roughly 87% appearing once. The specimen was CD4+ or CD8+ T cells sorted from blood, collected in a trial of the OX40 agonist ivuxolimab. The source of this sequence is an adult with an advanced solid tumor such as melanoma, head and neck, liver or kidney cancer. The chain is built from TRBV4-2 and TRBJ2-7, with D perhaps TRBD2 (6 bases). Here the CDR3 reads CASSQDLAYEQYF. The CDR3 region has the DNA TGTGCCAGCAGCCAAGACCTAGCGTACGAGCAGTACTTC.